Each of the 5 T cell receptor beta chains below was sequenced from the same sample in a study of blood T cells in healthy people across ages. PCR was performed a second time for about 7 to 11 cycles using a sample-barcoded 5' primer and a J-beta primer mix. Each CDR3 protein gets one entry after TCRdb re-called the 5' RACE reads with MiXCR. The profile shows fewer than 1.5 million distinct CDR3 sequences, roughly 40% of them singletons. The sequenced sample was blood. These TCRs come from a woman aged 18 to 35 in good health.

J is TRBJ2-5 and V is TRBV5-1; 7 bases are a match to TRBD2. Germline V gene data show CDR1 as SGHRS and CDR2 as YFSETQ. This CDR3 comprises 16 residues. J lost 2 bases, V lost 2 bases, and 9 bases had no gene match. Here the CDR3 reads CASSLRPSGRQETQYF. DNA for the CDR3: TGCGCCAGCAGCTTACGGCCTAGCGGACGTCAAGAGACCCAGTACTTC.

The chain is built from TRBV21-1 and TRBJ1-2; no DNA check was done on the table's D call, TRBD1. TRBV21-1 is designated a pseudogene. The CDR3 contains 13 residues. As DNA, the CDR3 is TGTGCCAGCAGCAAATACAGGAACCATGGCTACACCTTC. It yields the protein CASSKYRNHGYTF.

The V and J genes are TRBV30 and TRBJ2-1; 10 nucleotides line up with TRBD2. The junction had 15 bases not matched to a gene; V was cut back by 6 bases and J by 10 bases. Per the germline V gene, CDR1 is GTSNPN and CDR2 is SVGIG (reference sequence). CDR3 length: 15 amino acids. DNA for the CDR3: TGTGCCTGCCCCCACGAAGCGGGAGGGCCCAACGAGCAGTTCTTC. The encoded protein is CACPHEAGGPNEQFF.

There are a few counts of this clonotype. J is TRBJ2-3 and V is TRBV5-1; no definite D call. Germline V gene data show CDR1 as SGHRS and CDR2 as YFSETQ. The CDR3 totals 15 residues. With 6 bases removed from V and 3 bases from J, the gap between germline ends came to 17 bases. The CDR3 DNA sequence: TGCGCCAGCAAACCGTCTCCGGGCCAAACAGATACGCAGTATTTT. Amino acids: CASKPSPGQTDTQYF.

The table lists this clonotype with a few counts. The rearrangement uses TRBV6-5 and TRBJ2-5, with 8 bases fitting TRBD1. With 2 bases clipped from V and 4 bases from J, the junction kept 6 bases outside the gene matches. Germline assignment: CDR1 MNHEY and CDR2 SVGAGI. There are 15 residues in the CDR3. DNA for the CDR3: TGTGCCAGCAGTTACCAAGGACAGGGTCTAGAGACCCAGTACTTC. Translating gives CASSYQGQGLETQYF.